This T cell receptor (beta chain) was obtained from a study of blood T cell repertoires in COVID-19. The table came from immunoSEQ multiplex PCR; TCRdb's copy has only in-frame clones and leaves some out. The sample consists of some 40,000 clones, 91% of them appearing once. This clone has a single count. Material: peripheral blood. This sequence originates from a woman of 80 years or more with acute or convalescent COVID-19.

As DNA, the CDR3 is TGTGCCAGCAGCACCTGGACAGGCTCCCCCCTCCACTTT. Translating it yields CASSTWTGSPLHF. The chain is built from TRBV7-2 and TRBJ1-6, with 7 bases that match TRBD1. Germline V gene data show CDR1 as SGHTA and CDR2 as FQGNSA. J lost 13 bases, V lost 5 bases, and 8 bases had no gene match. The CDR3 has 13 amino acids.